The rows below give T cell receptor beta chains drawn from one sample of a study of blood T cell repertoires in COVID-19. The assay was immunoSEQ multiplex PCR, and TCRdb's table has in-frame clones only and misses some. The table lists some 370,000 clones, around 86% of them singletons, with over 4.5% in the top ten. The sample was PBMCs or T cells enriched from blood (not recorded which). All receptors come from a woman between 45 and 60 years old who had recovered from COVID-19. Both conserved end residues are part of each CDR3. Fields, in order: clone size, V gene, J gene, D gene, CDR3 protein, CDR3 DNA. A D gene is named only where the DNA matches it firmly. Clone size, where shown, is once, few, many, or a class for clones that have expanded.

>.|TRBV5-1|TRBJ2-7|.
CASSLAESYEQYF
TGCGCCAGCAGCTTGGCGGAGTCCTACGAGCAGTACTTC
>.|TRBV14|TRBJ2-5|TRBD1
CASSSPGTGKETQYF
TGTGCCAGCAGCTCTCCCGGGACAGGAAAAGAGACCCAGTACTTC
>once|TRBV11-3|TRBJ1-1|.
CASSSTGKSNTEAFF
TGTGCCAGCAGCTCAACAGGGAAATCAAACACTGAAGCTTTCTTT
>.|TRBV29-1|TRBJ1-2|.
CSSTRDPLYGYTF
TGCAGCTCGACCAGGGATCCCTTATATGGCTACACCTTC
>.|TRBV29-1|TRBJ1-2|.
CSGSTGYGYTF
TGCAGCGGATCGACAGGTTATGGCTACACCTTC
>few|TRBV15|TRBJ1-2|.
CATRKGVSGYTF
TGTGCCACCAGAAAAGGGGTTTCTGGCTACACCTTC
>.|TRBV6-5|TRBJ1-2|TRBD1
CASRPGQGSNYTF
TGTGCCAGCAGACCGGGACAGGGATCCAACTACACCTTC
>.|TRBV6-5|TRBJ2-7|TRBD1
CASSYRMTGGKGFSYF
TGTGCCAGCAGTTACCGGATGACAGGGGGCAAAGGATTTTCGTACTTC
>.|TRBV4-3|TRBJ2-3|TRBD2
CASSQESGGTTDTQYF
TGCGCCAGCAGCCAGGAGAGCGGGGGGACGACAGATACGCAGTATTTT
>.|TRBV7-8|TRBJ1-5|.
CASSLARGKGNQPQHF
TGTGCCAGCAGCTTAGCACGGGGGAAGGGCAATCAGCCCCAGCATTTT
>.|TRBV5-1|TRBJ2-3|TRBD2
CASSLPLAGALSDTQYF
TGCGCCAGCAGCTTGCCTCTAGCGGGGGCCCTCTCAGATACGCAGTATTTT
>.|TRBV10-2|TRBJ2-7|TRBD2
CASSGLAGGMGLYEQYF
TGCGCCAGCAGTGGACTAGCGGGAGGGATGGGGCTCTACGAGCAGTACTTC
>few|TRBV5-1|TRBJ1-6|TRBD1
CASSFLGQEANSPLHF
TGCGCCAGCAGCTTTCTGGGACAGGAGGCGAACTCACCCCTCCACTTT
>few|TRBV7-2|TRBJ1-2|TRBD1
CASSLAGGQAYGYTF
TGTGCCAGCAGCTTAGCGGGGGGACAGGCCTATGGCTACACCTTC
>.|TRBV7-8|TRBJ1-1|.
CASSLGQGTNTEAFF
TGTGCCAGCAGCTTAGGTCAGGGAACGAACACTGAAGCTTTCTTT
>.|TRBV2|TRBJ1-1|.
CASSEAPQGSGPNTEAFF
TGTGCCAGCAGTGAAGCGCCCCAGGGTAGTGGGCCCAACACTGAAGCTTTCTTT
>.|TRBV9|TRBJ1-5|.
CASSATNVNQPQHF
TGTGCCAGCAGCGCGACAAATGTCAATCAGCCCCAGCATTTT
>.|TRBV19|TRBJ1-1|.
CASIGTLDTEAFF
TGTGCCAGTATCGGGACACTGGACACTGAAGCTTTCTTT
>.|TRBV10-3|TRBJ2-1|.
CAISESNLGEGREQFF
TGTGCCATCAGTGAGTCGAATCTAGGGGAAGGGCGGGAGCAGTTCTTC
>.|TRBV4-2|TRBJ1-1|.
CASSQELTNSNTEAFF
TGTGCCAGCAGCCAAGAATTAACGAATAGTAACACTGAAGCTTTCTTT